The T cell receptor (beta chain) described here comes from a study of Graves' ophthalmopathy and Graves' hyperthyroidism. Findings and caveats of the study: Ophthalmopathy cases were distinguished from stable hyperthyroidism by a 13-signature model, reaching 85% to 90% sensitivity and roughly 81% specificity.

The CDR3 extends over 14 amino acids. Germline V gene sequence: CDR1 SGHAT, CDR2 FQNNGV. V shed 5 bases, J shed 4 bases, and the junction held 7 bases outside the gene matches. Only newly diagnosed hyperthyroidism patients aged 18 to 65, with under 2 months' duration, were enrolled. RNA transcripts were the source from which TCR beta CDR3 regions were amplified. RT-PCR with HTBI primers came first, then second-round multiplex PCR. TCRdb processed the multiplex PCR reads anew with MiXCR; each CDR3 protein has one entry. The sample holds roughly 1.1 million distinct CDR3 sequences, 35% to 40% seen once. This clonotype occurred a few times. Its cognate antigen is unknown.

This sequence was found in an adult man with Graves' hyperthyroidism. The source material was peripheral blood or thyroid tissue (not recorded which). The chain is built from TRBV11-2 and TRBJ1-2; 7 nucleotides agree with TRBD1. The chain's CDR3 is CASSNRQGLYGYTF. Written as DNA, the CDR3 is TGTGCCAGCAGCAACCGACAGGGCCTCTATGGCTACACCTTC.